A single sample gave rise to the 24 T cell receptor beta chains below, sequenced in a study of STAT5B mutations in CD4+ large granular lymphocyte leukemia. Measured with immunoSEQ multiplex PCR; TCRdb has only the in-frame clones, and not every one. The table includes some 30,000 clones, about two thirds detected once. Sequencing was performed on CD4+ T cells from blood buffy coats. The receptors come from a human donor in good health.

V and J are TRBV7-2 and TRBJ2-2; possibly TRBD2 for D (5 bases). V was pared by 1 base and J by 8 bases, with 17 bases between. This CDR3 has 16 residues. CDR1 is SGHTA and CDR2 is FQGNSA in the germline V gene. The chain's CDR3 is CASSLGGAEPRGELFF. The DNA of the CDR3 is TGTGCCAGCAGCTTAGGTGGAGCGGAACCGAGGGGGGAGCTGTTTTTT.

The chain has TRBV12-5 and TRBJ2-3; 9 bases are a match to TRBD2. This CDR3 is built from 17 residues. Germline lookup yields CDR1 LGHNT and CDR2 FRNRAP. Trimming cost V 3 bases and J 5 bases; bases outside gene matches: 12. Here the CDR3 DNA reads TGTGCTAGTGGTTTAGGGCTAGCGGGGACACAGGAAGATACGCAGTATTTT. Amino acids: CASGLGLAGTQEDTQYF.

The CDR3 region has the DNA TGTGCCAGCAGCTTCGCGCCAACAGGGTCTGATTCACCCCTCCACTTT. Translation: CASSFAPTGSDSPLHF. The chain couples TRBV13 to TRBJ1-6; weak D call: TRBD1 (6 bases). The germline V and J ends were trimmed by 3 bases and 8 bases, with 17 bases remaining between them. This CDR3 contains 16 residues. Looked up from germline, CDR1 is PRHDT and CDR2 is FYEKMQ (reference sequence).

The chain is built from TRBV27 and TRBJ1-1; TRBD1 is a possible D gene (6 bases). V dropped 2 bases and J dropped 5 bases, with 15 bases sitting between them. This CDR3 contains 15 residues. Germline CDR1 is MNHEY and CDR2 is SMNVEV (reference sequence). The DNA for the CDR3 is TGTGCCAGCAGTTTAGGAGGGGGACGACAGACTGAAGCTTTCTTT. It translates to CASSLGGGRQTEAFF.

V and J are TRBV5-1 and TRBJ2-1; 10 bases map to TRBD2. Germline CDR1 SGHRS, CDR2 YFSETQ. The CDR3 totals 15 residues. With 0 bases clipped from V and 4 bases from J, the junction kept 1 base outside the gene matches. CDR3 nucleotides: TGCGCCAGCAGCTTGGAAGCGGGGGGGTACAATGAGCAGTTCTTC. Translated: CASSLEAGGYNEQFF.

CDR3 protein: CASSHGARGMNTEAFF. DNA for the CDR3: TGCGCCAGCAGTCACGGGGCGAGGGGAATGAACACTGAAGCTTTCTTT. The chain carries TRBV5-1 and TRBJ1-1; perhaps TRBD1 as D (5 bases). V lost 5 bases to trimming and J lost 0 bases, with 17 bases between them. This CDR3 region has 16 residues. Germline loops: CDR1 SGHRS, CDR2 YFSETQ.

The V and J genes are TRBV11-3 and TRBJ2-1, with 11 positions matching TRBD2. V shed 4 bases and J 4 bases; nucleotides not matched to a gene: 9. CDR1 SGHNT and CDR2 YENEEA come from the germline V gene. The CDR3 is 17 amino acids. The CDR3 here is CASSSPPWTSGYNEQFF. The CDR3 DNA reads TGTGCCAGCAGCTCACCTCCTTGGACTAGCGGGTACAATGAGCAGTTCTTC.

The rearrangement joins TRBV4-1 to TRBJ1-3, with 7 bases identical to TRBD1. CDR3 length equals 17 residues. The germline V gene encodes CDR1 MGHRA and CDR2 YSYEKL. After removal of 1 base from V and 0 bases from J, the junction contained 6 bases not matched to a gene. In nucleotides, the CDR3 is TGCGCCAGCAGCCAAGCGAGGGGACAGAACTCTGGAAACACCATATATTTT. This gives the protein CASSQARGQNSGNTIYF.

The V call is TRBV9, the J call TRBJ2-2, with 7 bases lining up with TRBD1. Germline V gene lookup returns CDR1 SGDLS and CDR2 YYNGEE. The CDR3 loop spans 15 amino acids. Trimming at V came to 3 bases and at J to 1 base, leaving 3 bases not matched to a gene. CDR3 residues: CASSGQGLNTGELFF. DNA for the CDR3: TGTGCCAGCAGCGGACAGGGATTGAACACCGGGGAGCTGTTTTTT.

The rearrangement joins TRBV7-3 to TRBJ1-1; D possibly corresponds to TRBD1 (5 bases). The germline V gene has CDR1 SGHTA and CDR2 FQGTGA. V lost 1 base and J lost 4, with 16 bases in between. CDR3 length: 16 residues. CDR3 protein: CASSLIGGKGSTEAFF. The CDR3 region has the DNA TGTGCCAGCAGCTTAATTGGGGGGAAGGGGAGCACTGAAGCTTTCTTT.

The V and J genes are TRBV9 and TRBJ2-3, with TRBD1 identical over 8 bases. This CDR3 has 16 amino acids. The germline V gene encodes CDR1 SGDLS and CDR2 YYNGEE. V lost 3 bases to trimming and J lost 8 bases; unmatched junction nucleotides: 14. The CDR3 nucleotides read TGTGCCAGCAGCGCCGGAGGGCAGGGGGCCGTTCTTACGCAGTATTTT. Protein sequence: CASSAGGQGAVLTQYF.

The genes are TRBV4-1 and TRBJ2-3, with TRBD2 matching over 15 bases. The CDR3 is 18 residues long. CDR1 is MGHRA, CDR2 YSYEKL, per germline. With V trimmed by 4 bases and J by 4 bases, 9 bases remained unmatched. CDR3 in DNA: TGCGCCAGCAGCCCCCGGACTAGCGGGGGGGCTGGGGCAGATACGCAGTATTTT. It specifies CASSPRTSGGAGADTQYF.

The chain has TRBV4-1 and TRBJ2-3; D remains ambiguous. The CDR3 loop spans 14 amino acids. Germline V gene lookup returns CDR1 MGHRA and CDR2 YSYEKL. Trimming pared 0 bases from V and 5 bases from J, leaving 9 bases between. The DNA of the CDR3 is TGCGCCAGCAGCCAAGAAAACCCGGGAGATACGCAGTATTTT. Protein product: CASSQENPGDTQYF.

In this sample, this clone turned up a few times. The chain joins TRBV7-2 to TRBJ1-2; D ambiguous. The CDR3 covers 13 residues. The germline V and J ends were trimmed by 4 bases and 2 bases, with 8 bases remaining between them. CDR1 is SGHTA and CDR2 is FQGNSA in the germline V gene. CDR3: CASSYEENYGYTF. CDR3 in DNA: TGTGCCAGCAGCTACGAAGAGAACTATGGCTACACCTTC.

The CDR3 nucleotides are TGTGCCAGCAGTGAACCGGGACAGTACACTGAAGCTTTCTTT. This gives the protein CASSEPGQYTEAFF. The chain carries TRBV6-1 and TRBJ1-1; TRBD1 aligns across 7 bases. Losses at the gene ends were 2 bases for V and 3 bases for J; bases not matched to a gene: 3. Germline-derived CDR1 and CDR2 are MNHNS and SASEGT. This CDR3 is built from 14 residues.

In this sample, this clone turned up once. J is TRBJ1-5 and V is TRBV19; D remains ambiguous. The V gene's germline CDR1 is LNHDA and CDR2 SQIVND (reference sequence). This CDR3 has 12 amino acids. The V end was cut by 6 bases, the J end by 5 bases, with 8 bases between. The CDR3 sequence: CASRKGDQPQHF. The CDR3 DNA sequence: TGTGCCAGTAGGAAGGGCGATCAGCCCCAGCATTTT.

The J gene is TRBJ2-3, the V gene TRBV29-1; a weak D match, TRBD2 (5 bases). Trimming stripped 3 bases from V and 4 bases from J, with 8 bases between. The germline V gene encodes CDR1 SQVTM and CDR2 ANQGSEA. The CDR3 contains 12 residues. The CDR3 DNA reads TGCAGCGTTGACGAGGGCGCAGATACGCAGTATTTT. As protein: CSVDEGADTQYF.

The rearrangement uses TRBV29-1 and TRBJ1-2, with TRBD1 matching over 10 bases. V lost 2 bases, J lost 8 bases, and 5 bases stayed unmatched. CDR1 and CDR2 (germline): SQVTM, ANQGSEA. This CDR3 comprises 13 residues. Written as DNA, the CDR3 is TGCAGCGTTGAAAGACAGGGGGCTCGGGGCTACACCTTC. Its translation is CSVERQGARGYTF.

The CDR3 coding sequence is TGTGCCATCAGTGAGTTAGGGGATTCTGACTATGGCTACACCTTC. Protein product: CAISELGDSDYGYTF. The chain is built from TRBV10-3 and TRBJ1-2; TRBD1 is a possible D gene (5 bases). The CDR3 consists of 15 residues. Germline CDR1 reads ENHRY; CDR2 reads SYGVKD. Deletions cut 1 base from V and 3 bases from J, with 12 bases between.

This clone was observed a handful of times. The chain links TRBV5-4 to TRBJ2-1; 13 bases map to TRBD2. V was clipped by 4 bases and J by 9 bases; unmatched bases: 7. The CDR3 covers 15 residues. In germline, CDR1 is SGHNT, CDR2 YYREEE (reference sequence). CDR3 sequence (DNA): TGTGCCAGCAGCAGAACTAGCGGGGGGGCCGCTGAGCAGTTCTTC. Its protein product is CASSRTSGGAAEQFF.

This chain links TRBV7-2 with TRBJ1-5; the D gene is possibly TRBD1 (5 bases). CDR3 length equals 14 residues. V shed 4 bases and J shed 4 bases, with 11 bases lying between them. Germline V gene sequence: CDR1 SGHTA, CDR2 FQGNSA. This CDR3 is CASSSQGPNQPQHF. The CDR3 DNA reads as TGTGCCAGCAGCTCCCAGGGCCCGAATCAGCCCCAGCATTTT.

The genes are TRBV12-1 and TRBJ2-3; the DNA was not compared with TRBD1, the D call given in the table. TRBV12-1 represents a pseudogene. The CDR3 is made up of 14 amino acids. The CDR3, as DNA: TGTGCCAGCAGCCCAGGGCCCAGAGCAGATACGCAGTATTTT. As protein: CASSPGPRADTQYF.

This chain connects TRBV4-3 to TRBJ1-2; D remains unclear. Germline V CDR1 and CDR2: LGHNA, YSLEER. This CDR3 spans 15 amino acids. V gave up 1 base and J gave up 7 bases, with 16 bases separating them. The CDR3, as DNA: TGCGCCAGCAGCCAAGCCGATGGGCCCGGAGGTGGCTACACCTTC. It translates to CASSQADGPGGGYTF.

CDR3 loop: CASRLQTGDYNSPLHF. In DNA, the CDR3 is TGTGCCAGCAGGCTTCAGACAGGGGATTATAATTCACCCCTCCACTTT. V is TRBV27 and J is TRBJ1-6, with TRBD1 matching 8 bases. CDR3 length: 16 amino acids. The germline V gene encodes CDR1 MNHEY and CDR2 SMNVEV (reference sequence). Trimming took 6 bases from V and 4 from J; bases not matched to a gene: 8.